The T cell receptor beta chain under discussion was sequenced for a study of siplizumab effects on memory and regulatory T cells. Whole-study results and caveats: The drug siplizumab significantly decreased the alloreactive sequences that could be traced to unstimulated CD4+ memory cells.

Repertoires were generated with immunoSEQ multiplex PCR, while TCRdb's copy carries only in-frame clones and drops some. Here the sample spans 56,000 or so clones, about 98% being singletons. Trimming took off 0 bases at V and 6 bases at J, with 15 bases between the two ends. The CDR3 extends over 16 amino acids. CDR1 is SGHAT and CDR2 is FQNNGV in the germline V gene. Sequenced unstimulated subsets in a few donor pairs: CD4+ naive, CD4+ memory, CD8+ naive, CD8+ effector memory, CD8+ TEMRA. A remark on this clone: No antigen is known for it.

What was sequenced was naive CD8+ T cells sorted from blood. The clonotype was recovered from a human donor in good health. The rearrangement uses TRBV11-2 and TRBJ2-1; D is tentatively TRBD1 or TRBD2 (5 bases each). CDR3 sequence reads: CASSLDPGASPNEQFF. The CDR3 region has the DNA TGTGCCAGCAGCTTAGATCCCGGGGCGAGCCCCAATGAGCAGTTCTTC.